This T cell receptor (beta chain) is from a study of cytotoxic CD8 clonotypes in ibrutinib-treated CLL (dated by TCRdb to about 2021). Regarding the study in general: The cohort included around 15 treatment-naive and 11 to 12 relapsed/refractory patients; approximately 17 were IGHV unmutated. Responses were partial in 24 patients and complete in 2; after median 68 months follow-up, around 15 stayed in remission and about twelve progressed. Samples at response were collected after a median of about 11 months of treatment, with a range of roughly 6 to 40 months. On average, each sample yielded 270,000 or so productive templates and 80,000 to 95,000 productive rearrangements. Longitudinal samples were obtainable from about 30% of the roughly 86 participants in the trial. Cryopreserved peripheral blood mononuclear cells were collected at three points: before therapy, at response, and at either sustained remission or disease progression. All remission and progressive disease samples were collected while patients were still receiving ibrutinib. The research as a whole found: An increase in clonality was observed at ibrutinib response, with clonality remaining stable during sustained remission and falling back toward baseline at progression. Sustained-remission and progressing patients did not have matched sampling times, and lymph node repertoires were not examined. Baseline clonality was found to be higher than that of age-matched healthy donors and was strongly correlated with circulating CD8+ T-cell counts. Public clonotypes were found to be uncommon and were observed to contract or remain stable during treatment; the increase in clonality was shown to reflect expansion of private clonotypes at ibrutinib response.

V is clipped by 1 base and J by 4 bases, and the sequence between their germline boundaries is 4 bases long. The CDR3 starts with the cysteine, ends with the phenylalanine, and has 12 residues. Kept here is only the CDR3 DNA, which spans 36 bases and is read in frame from base 1. The germline V gene sets CDR1 to WSHSY and CDR2 to SAAADI. The goal of deep resolution MiSeq sequencing was a depth between 1 in 1 million and 1 in 200,000 T cells, and coverage averaged 10x per clonotype. TCR beta libraries were generated with the immunoSEQ hsTCRB Kit. Per the original workflow: ImmunoSEQ Data Assistant and ImmunoSEQ Analyzer were used for data analysis, and V, D and J genes were assigned according to IMGT definitions. Clonality, which ranges from 0 to 1, was calculated by subtracting the normalized Shannon entropy of productive rearrangement frequencies from one. Only overrepresented clonotypes making up at least 0.05% of the repertoire of each patient were included in the public clonotype analysis. Approximately 14 age-matched healthy donor repertoires from immuneACCESS were used as controls for clonality. Sourced from immuneACCESS, this table was stored by TCRdb with only in-frame sequences that have V and J called. A share of the clones is absent; for the studies checked, an unresolved V gene accounts for under half, and the remainder has no known explanation. V and J calls and clone size are given by that table; D and trimming were obtained from the DNA. The sample records 250,000 or so clones, 70% of which are singletons. Of the sample, 15% falls within the top ten clones.

Notes on this clone: What antigen it recognizes has not been identified. It has no much larger one-base neighbor in the sample; base qualities were not kept.

The time point label, read with the paper, signifies: 20 to 30 months on ibrutinib. For TCR beta library preparation, about 2 micrograms of genomic DNA was extracted from cryopreserved PBMCs. High-throughput TCR beta sequencing was performed on longitudinal blood samples from CLL patients receiving ibrutinib monotherapy. Patients were enrolled in a phase 2 open-label single-center ibrutinib monotherapy trial. In this chain, TRBV10-2 is recombined with TRBJ1-1; the D gene is unclear. The specimen was PBMCs, collected after 24 months of ibrutinib treatment. This receptor was taken from a human donor with chronic lymphocytic leukemia. Here is the DNA: TGCGCCAGCAGTGAGTTGGGCACTGAAGCTTTCTTT. Translated, this is CASSELGTEAFF.